These T cell receptor beta chains were read from a single sample in a study of T cell responses to AZD1222 COVID-19 vaccine. Data came from immunoSEQ multiplex PCR; TCRdb stores just in-frame clones and leaves some out. In the table there are 150,000 to 180,000 clones, about nine tenths of which are singletons. The sequencing used peripheral blood, collected on day 0 of AZD1222 vaccination. These receptors all stem from an adult in good health. Each CDR3 is given with its conserved first and last residue. A D gene is named only where the DNA matches it firmly. Some rows mark clone size as missing; the rest say once, few, many or name a class of expanded clone.

clone_size: -; v_call: TRBV27; d_call: TRBD2; j_call: TRBJ2-6; cdr3_nt: TGTGCCAGCAGAGCAAGCGGACTAGCGGGGACCGGGGCCAACGTCCTGACTTTC; cdr3_aa: CASRASGLAGTGANVLTF
clone_size: -; v_call: TRBV3-1/TRBV3-2; d_call: TRBD1; j_call: TRBJ2-4; cdr3_nt: TGTGCCAGCAGCCAAGATTTGGTAGGGGGCAATTTTATTCAGTACTTC; cdr3_aa: CASSQDLVGGNFIQYF
clone_size: -; v_call: TRBV7-9; d_call: -; j_call: TRBJ2-3; cdr3_nt: TGTGCCAGCAGACTGGGAAAGGGGTCAGATACGCAGTATTTT; cdr3_aa: CASRLGKGSDTQYF
clone_size: once; v_call: TRBV4-3; d_call: -; j_call: TRBJ2-1; cdr3_nt: TGCGCCAGCAGCCAACGTTTCCCAGCGGTCTATGAGCAGTTCTTC; cdr3_aa: CASSQRFPAVYEQFF
clone_size: -; v_call: TRBV3-1/TRBV3-2; d_call: TRBD1; j_call: TRBJ1-5; cdr3_nt: TGTGCCAGCAGCCCGGACAGGGACCAGCCCCAGCATTTT; cdr3_aa: CASSPDRDQPQHF
clone_size: -; v_call: TRBV30; d_call: -; j_call: TRBJ1-1; cdr3_nt: TGTGCCTGGAGTGGGCCCAGTATGAACACTGAAGCTTTCTTT; cdr3_aa: CAWSGPSMNTEAFF
clone_size: -; v_call: TRBV19; d_call: -; j_call: TRBJ2-7; cdr3_nt: TGTGCCAGTAGTAAAGGAGAGGGGCGCTACGAGCAGTACTTC; cdr3_aa: CASSKGEGRYEQYF
clone_size: -; v_call: TRBV27; d_call: TRBD1; j_call: TRBJ1-1; cdr3_nt: TGTGCCAGCTTCAGTTCGAGACAGGGGGTCACTGAAGCTTTCTTT; cdr3_aa: CASFSSRQGVTEAFF
clone_size: -; v_call: TRBV29-1; d_call: -; j_call: TRBJ2-5; cdr3_nt: TGCAGCGGAGGGGAAAGGGAGACCCAGTACTTC; cdr3_aa: CSGGERETQYF
clone_size: -; v_call: TRBV2; d_call: TRBD2; j_call: TRBJ2-1; cdr3_nt: TGTGCCAGCAATTGGGAACTAGCGGGGGGCCGGAGCTCCTACAATGAGCAGTTCTTC; cdr3_aa: CASNWELAGGRSSYNEQFF
clone_size: -; v_call: TRBV7-8; d_call: -; j_call: TRBJ1-2; cdr3_nt: TGTGCCACCGATGCATGGGGCTACACCTTC; cdr3_aa: CATDAWGYTF
clone_size: -; v_call: TRBV12-5; d_call: -; j_call: TRBJ1-1; cdr3_nt: TGTGCTAGTGGTTTGGTACTTGGGGGGGCGCGTACTGAAGCTTTCTTT; cdr3_aa: CASGLVLGGARTEAFF
clone_size: -; v_call: TRBV7-8; d_call: TRBD1; j_call: TRBJ2-1; cdr3_nt: TGTGCCAGCAGCCCGTTAGGACAGGGGAACAATGAGCAGTTCTTC; cdr3_aa: CASSPLGQGNNEQFF
clone_size: -; v_call: TRBV25-1; d_call: -; j_call: TRBJ2-5; cdr3_nt: TGTGCCAGCACGGGACCATCCGTGAGCCAGTACTTC; cdr3_aa: CASTGPSVSQYF
clone_size: -; v_call: TRBV7-3; d_call: -; j_call: TRBJ2-2; cdr3_nt: TGTGCCAGCAGCCGGGACCCGGCGAACACCGGGGAGCTGTTTTTT; cdr3_aa: CASSRDPANTGELFF
clone_size: -; v_call: TRBV27; d_call: -; j_call: TRBJ2-3; cdr3_nt: TGTGCCAGCAGTTTGGCAGATACGCAGTATTTT; cdr3_aa: CASSLADTQYF
clone_size: -; v_call: TRBV6-2/TRBV6-3; d_call: TRBD1; j_call: TRBJ1-5; cdr3_nt: TGTGCCAGCAGCAGCAGACCGGGACAGTATAGCAATCAGCCCCAGCATTTT; cdr3_aa: CASSSRPGQYSNQPQHF
clone_size: -; v_call: TRBV21-1; d_call: -; j_call: TRBJ2-1; cdr3_nt: TGTGCCAGCAGCAAAGAACGAGACAAGCGAGTCCATGAGCAGTTCTTC; cdr3_aa: CASSKERDKRVHEQFF
clone_size: -; v_call: TRBV7-2; d_call: -; j_call: TRBJ2-1; cdr3_nt: TGTGCCAGCAGCGACTTCTCGACCAGCTACAATGAGCAGTTCTTC; cdr3_aa: CASSDFSTSYNEQFF
clone_size: once; v_call: TRBV10-1; d_call: -; j_call: TRBJ2-5; cdr3_nt: TGCGCCAGCAGTGAGTCGTGGGAGACCCAGTACTTC; cdr3_aa: CASSESWETQYF
clone_size: -; v_call: TRBV3-1/TRBV3-2; d_call: -; j_call: TRBJ1-4; cdr3_nt: TGTGCCAGCAGCCAAGACTGGGGACACCCAACTAATGAAAAACTGTTTTTT; cdr3_aa: CASSQDWGHPTNEKLFF
clone_size: -; v_call: TRBV5-1; d_call: -; j_call: TRBJ2-3; cdr3_nt: TGCGCCAGCACCATGCTGGGGGGATTCACAGATACGCAGTATTTT; cdr3_aa: CASTMLGGFTDTQYF
clone_size: -; v_call: TRBV28; d_call: -; j_call: TRBJ2-5; cdr3_nt: TGTGCCAGCAGTTGGGGCTTGGGCGTCCAAGAGACCCAGTACTTC; cdr3_aa: CASSWGLGVQETQYF
clone_size: -; v_call: TRBV18; d_call: -; j_call: TRBJ2-2; cdr3_nt: TGTGCCAGCTCACCAGGGGCCGGGGAGCTGTTTTTT; cdr3_aa: CASSPGAGELFF
clone_size: -; v_call: TRBV3-1/TRBV3-2; d_call: -; j_call: TRBJ2-5; cdr3_nt: TGTGCCAGCAGCCAAGAACCGGGTCATGGCGAGACCCAGTACTTC; cdr3_aa: CASSQEPGHGETQYF
clone_size: -; v_call: TRBV4-1; d_call: -; j_call: TRBJ1-1; cdr3_nt: TGCGCCAGCAGCCAAGACAGGGGGAACACTGAAGCTTTCTTT; cdr3_aa: CASSQDRGNTEAFF
clone_size: -; v_call: TRBV11-2; d_call: -; j_call: TRBJ1-2; cdr3_nt: TGTGCCAGCAGCTCTCTGGGACGTGGCTACACCTTC; cdr3_aa: CASSSLGRGYTF
clone_size: -; v_call: TRBV7-8; d_call: -; j_call: TRBJ1-1; cdr3_nt: TGTGCCAGCAGCACGAATCGGGGCAGAGTGATTACTGAAGCTTTCTTT; cdr3_aa: CASSTNRGRVITEAFF
clone_size: -; v_call: TRBV5-6; d_call: TRBD1; j_call: TRBJ2-1; cdr3_nt: TGTGCCAGCAGCTTGGGGGACAGTACATACAATGAGCAGTTCTTC; cdr3_aa: CASSLGDSTYNEQFF
clone_size: few; v_call: TRBV4-1; d_call: TRBD2; j_call: TRBJ2-1; cdr3_nt: TGCGCCAGCAGCCAGGGACTAGCGGGAGGGCCATACAATGAGCAGTTCTTC; cdr3_aa: CASSQGLAGGPYNEQFF
clone_size: -; v_call: TRBV6-5; d_call: TRBD1; j_call: TRBJ1-6; cdr3_nt: TGTGCCAGCCGCCCTTACGACAGGGTGGAATCACCCCTCCACTTT; cdr3_aa: CASRPYDRVESPLHF
clone_size: -; v_call: TRBV24-1; d_call: -; j_call: TRBJ1-1; cdr3_nt: TGTGCCACCAGTGGCCATGGAGACGGCTACACTGAAGCTTTCTTT; cdr3_aa: CATSGHGDGYTEAFF
clone_size: -; v_call: TRBV7-2; d_call: -; j_call: TRBJ1-1; cdr3_nt: TGTGCCAGCAGCTTAGGAGGAGGGGTCGGCACTGAAGCTTTCTTT; cdr3_aa: CASSLGGGVGTEAFF
clone_size: -; v_call: TRBV6-5; d_call: TRBD1; j_call: TRBJ1-2; cdr3_nt: TGTGCCAGCAGAGGGACCACAGGGGGCGGCTACACCTTC; cdr3_aa: CASRGTTGGGYTF
clone_size: -; v_call: TRBV5-8; d_call: -; j_call: TRBJ2-1; cdr3_nt: TGTGCCAGCAGTCCGGGAAGGAGTGGCTCCTACAATGAGCAGTTCTTC; cdr3_aa: CASSPGRSGSYNEQFF
clone_size: -; v_call: TRBV6-2/TRBV6-3; d_call: TRBD1; j_call: TRBJ2-1; cdr3_nt: TGTGCCAGCAGTTTTGTCCCCAGCGGGACAGGGGTTCGGAATGAGCAGTTCTTC; cdr3_aa: CASSFVPSGTGVRNEQFF
clone_size: -; v_call: TRBV20-1; d_call: -; j_call: TRBJ1-4; cdr3_nt: TGCAGTGGTGGTCGGGGTGAAAAACTGTTTTTT; cdr3_aa: CSGGRGEKLFF
clone_size: -; v_call: TRBV2; d_call: TRBD2; j_call: TRBJ2-1; cdr3_nt: TGTGCCAGCAGTGAAGGTCGGGTGGCGGGGGGAAACTCCTACAATGAGCAGTTCTTC; cdr3_aa: CASSEGRVAGGNSYNEQFF
clone_size: -; v_call: TRBV19; d_call: -; j_call: TRBJ1-1; cdr3_nt: TGTGCCAGTAGTTCCAATCAGGGGAACACTGAAGCTTTCTTT; cdr3_aa: CASSSNQGNTEAFF
clone_size: once; v_call: TRBV4-3; d_call: -; j_call: TRBJ1-2; cdr3_nt: TGCGCCAGCAGCCAAGATCCCGGGACTCCATATGGCTACACCTTC; cdr3_aa: CASSQDPGTPYGYTF
clone_size: -; v_call: TRBV2; d_call: TRBD1; j_call: TRBJ1-6; cdr3_nt: TGTGCCAGCACCGAGGGGGACAGGGGGCCTCGGGGGGATTCACCCCTCCACTTT; cdr3_aa: CASTEGDRGPRGDSPLHF
clone_size: -; v_call: TRBV15; d_call: TRBD1; j_call: TRBJ1-3; cdr3_nt: TGTGCCACCAGCAGACAAGGGGGCTTTGGAAACACCATATATTTT; cdr3_aa: CATSRQGGFGNTIYF
clone_size: -; v_call: TRBV18; d_call: -; j_call: TRBJ1-3; cdr3_nt: TGTGCCAGCTCACCACCGAGGACAGAGGTTTTTGGAAACACCATATATTTT; cdr3_aa: CASSPPRTEVFGNTIYF
clone_size: -; v_call: TRBV6-5; d_call: -; j_call: TRBJ1-2; cdr3_nt: TGTGCCAGCAGTTACTCCGGTCTCGACAACTATGGCTACACCTTC; cdr3_aa: CASSYSGLDNYGYTF
clone_size: -; v_call: TRBV25-1; d_call: TRBD1; j_call: TRBJ2-5; cdr3_nt: TGTGCCAGCAGTGGGCAGGGGGATATTCAAGAGACCCAGTACTTC; cdr3_aa: CASSGQGDIQETQYF
clone_size: once; v_call: TRBV7-3; d_call: TRBD2; j_call: TRBJ2-1; cdr3_nt: TGTGCCAGCAGCCTCTCAACTAGCGGGGGATTTAATGAGCAGTTCTTC; cdr3_aa: CASSLSTSGGFNEQFF
clone_size: once; v_call: TRBV7-2; d_call: -; j_call: TRBJ2-1; cdr3_nt: TGTGCCAGCAGCCCCGAGACTACCCTCTCCTACAATGAGCAGTTCTTC; cdr3_aa: CASSPETTLSYNEQFF
clone_size: -; v_call: TRBV30; d_call: -; j_call: TRBJ1-3; cdr3_nt: TGTGCCTGGAGTCTTCACTCTGGAAACACCATATATTTT; cdr3_aa: CAWSLHSGNTIYF
clone_size: -; v_call: TRBV10-3; d_call: -; j_call: TRBJ1-2; cdr3_nt: TGTGCCATCAGTGGGGGGGGCAGGACCAACTATGGCTACACCTTC; cdr3_aa: CAISGGGRTNYGYTF
clone_size: -; v_call: TRBV19; d_call: -; j_call: TRBJ1-5; cdr3_nt: TGTGCCAGTAAAGGTCCCTCTCGAAGCAATCAGCCCCAGCATTTT; cdr3_aa: CASKGPSRSNQPQHF
clone_size: -; v_call: TRBV2; d_call: -; j_call: TRBJ1-1; cdr3_nt: TGTGCCAGTCTGAAACAGGGATTAAATGAAGCTTTCTTT; cdr3_aa: CASLKQGLNEAFF
clone_size: once; v_call: TRBV12-3/TRBV12-4; d_call: -; j_call: TRBJ1-2; cdr3_nt: TGTGCCAGCAGTAAGAACTATGGCTACACCTTC; cdr3_aa: CASSKNYGYTF